This T cell receptor (beta chain) was obtained from a study of T cell clonality in common variable immunodeficiency (dated by TCRdb to the mid-2010s). On the study overall, not on this receptor specifically: Correlations of repertoire features with clinical complications were constrained by heterogeneity among patients within the CVID cohort. CVID subjects shared fewer TCRbeta clones with each other than healthy controls did (p < 0.0001). According to the authors, finding the cause of the higher clonality in CVID would require sequencing the repertoires of T cell subpopulations. Even though DNA input was the same, control samples had an average of about 90,000 unique sequences each, compared with approximately 30,000 in CVID samples. Increased TCRbeta clonality was found in CVID subjects compared with healthy controls (t-test p = 0.018), with the increase being most characteristic of about a third of subjects. Fewer deletions and N-nucleotide insertions were reportedly observed in CVID TCRbeta sequences, and highly modified clones with 13 or more V deletions were reportedly absent from CVID TCRbeta sequences.

This clone was observed a few times. The antigen it binds to is not known. The CDR3 end lies 3 residues beyond the end of the read and is filled in from the germline J gene. For sequencing input, CVID and control samples contributed equivalent amounts of genomic DNA. For every sample, a 60 bp segment covering the rearranged TCRbeta CDR3 region was amplified and then sequenced. The immunoSEQ assay, a bias-corrected multiplex PCR with high-throughput sequencing, was employed for TCRbeta amplification. Turning to the authors' computational methods: Every unique nucleotide sequence was considered a clone and was annotated with V, D and J genes, copy number and frequency. Sequences were labeled productive if in frame, and non-productive if out of frame or containing stop codons. As previously described, Shannon's entropy was used to calculate clonality. The predicted amino acid sequences of productive clones were used to derive mean CDR3 Kyte-Doolittle hydropathy. The R hclust function was used to hierarchically cluster scaled V gene usage with Manhattan distance and complete linkage. Clone sharing by CDR3 amino acid sequence was assessed by resampling 12 repertoires per group over 100 rounds. Repertoires were searched for 70 published EBV-specific and a few hundred published CMV-specific TCRbeta sequences. A couple of CVID samples yielding fewer than 10,000 sequences were excluded from analysis, leaving approximately 46 CVID repertoires. The table was pulled from immuneACCESS by TCRdb, which kept in-frame rearrangements only. Such tables lose some clones; where checked, under half of the loss comes from unresolved V genes, and the rest has no known cause. V and J calls and clone size are as listed in that table; D and trimming were resolved from the DNA. The sample has roughly 23,000 clones on record, with no singletons. Of the sample, around 9% falls within the top ten clones.

Standard criteria were used to diagnose CVID, namely serum IgG, IgA and/or IgM reduced below the normal range together with specific antibody deficiency. The CVID group comprised some 43 subjects, 15 or so female and about 29 male, aged about 8 to 64 years with a mean age of roughly 36. Predominantly Caucasian heritage was noted among both the CVID patients and the healthy controls. Replacement immunoglobulin therapy had been administered to all CVID subjects for at least one year at the time of study participation. At blood collection, none of the CVID subjects was ill or on immunomodulatory or immunosuppressive medication. Heparinized peripheral whole blood samples of about 4.5 to 8 ml were collected from each donor. TCRbeta CDR3 repertoires were sequenced from genomic DNA of adults with common variable immune deficiency (CVID) and healthy adult controls. Diluted blood was density-centrifuged over Hypaque 1077 or Ficoll-Paque to isolate peripheral blood mononuclear cells. Unsorted mononuclear cells served as the source of genomic DNA, which was extracted either by Qiagen column purification or by a centrifugation-based method.

The V end gives up 8 bases and the J end 9 bases, leaving 6 bases in the junction not matched to a gene. From cysteine to phenylalanine, the CDR3 is 13 amino acids long. Part of the CDR3 DNA is given, 30 bases translated from base 1. Looking up the germline V gene yields CDR1 SNHLY and CDR2 FYNNEI. The sequence is built from TRBV2 and TRBJ2-1, with 11 bases aligning to TRBD1. This receptor was identified in a human donor with common variable immunodeficiency. Sequencing was carried out using peripheral blood mononuclear cells. For the CDR3, the sequence is CASDGDRGSEQFF. The part of the CDR3 DNA that was read is TGTGCCAGCGATGGGGACAGGGGGAGTGAG.